This passage covers 14 T cell receptor beta chains from one sample sequenced in a study of cytomegalovirus exposure and HLA in healthy donors. The PCR made use of 60 Vbeta and 13 Jbeta primers. Libraries were prepared by immunoSEQ multiplex PCR; TCRdb keeps only in-frame clonotypes and omits some of them. In total, the table holds 150,000 to 200,000 clones. The sequencing sample was made of PBMCs. The receptors originated from a woman aged 55-69 years in good health and CMV-seronegative.

The chain carries TRBV18 and TRBJ2-6; D uncertain. CDR1 and CDR2 from the germline V gene are KGHSH and LQKENI. The CDR3 sequence is 15 residues long. Trimming took 6 bases from V and 10 from J, leaving 19 bases between them. Here the CDR3 reads CASSPKEIFVNVLTF. The CDR3 DNA is TGTGCCAGCTCCCCAAAGGAGATCTTCGTTAACGTCCTGACTTTC.

The CDR3: CASSYVASGRYNEQFF. In DNA form, the CDR3 reads TGTGCCAGCAGTTACGTGGCTAGCGGGAGGTACAATGAGCAGTTCTTC. The genes are TRBV6-5 and TRBJ2-1, with 11 bases that match TRBD2. In germline, CDR1 is MNHEY, CDR2 SVGAGI. V was clipped by 2 bases and J by 4 bases; unmatched bases: 4. This CDR3 has 16 residues.

CDR3 sequence: CASSEQGGRDEQFF. The CDR3 bases are TGTGCCAGCAGTGAACAGGGGGGCCGCGATGAGCAGTTCTTC. The V gene is TRBV2, the J gene TRBJ2-1; weak D call: TRBD1 (7 bases). CDR1 is SNHLY and CDR2 is FYNNEI in the germline V gene. Trimming took 2 bases from V and 8 from J, leaving 13 bases between them. The CDR3 loop spans 14 amino acids.

CDR3 bases: TGCAGCGTTGGCCGGGACACCTACAATGAGCAGTTCTTC. This codes for CSVGRDTYNEQFF. The V gene is TRBV29-1, the J gene TRBJ2-1; possible D gene TRBD1, 6 bases. V dropped 4 bases and J dropped 2 bases, with 9 bases sitting between them. CDR1 is SQVTM, CDR2 ANQGSEA, per germline. This CDR3 has 13 residues.

This rearrangement joins TRBV19 to TRBJ1-5; the D gene is possibly TRBD1 (6 bases). The V and J ends lost 3 bases and 5 bases respectively, with 17 bases between them. The CDR3 length is 16 residues. Germline V gene lookup returns CDR1 LNHDA and CDR2 SQIVND (reference sequence). In nucleotides, the CDR3 is TGTGCCAGTAGTATCCAGGCGACAGGTCAGGATCAGCCCCAGCATTTT. Encoded protein: CASSIQATGQDQPQHF.

The rearrangement joins TRBV5-1 to TRBJ2-2, with D maybe TRBD1 (5 bases). Germline CDR1 reads SGHRS; CDR2 reads YFSETQ. The CDR3 extends over 15 amino acids. V was cut by 3 bases and J by 1 base, with 10 bases left in between. CDR3 DNA sequence: TGCGCCAGCAGCTCCAAGACAGTGAACACCGGGGAGCTGTTTTTT. This sequence encodes CASSSKTVNTGELFF. The variable domain in full, with the rest retrieved from reference TRBV5-1 and TRBJ2-2, is KAGVTQTPRYLIKTRGQQVTLSCSPISGHRSVSWYQQTPGQGLQFLFEYFSETQRNKGNFPGRFSGRQFSNSRSEMNVSTLELGDSALYLCASSSKTVNTGELFFGEGSRLTVL.

The rearrangement joins TRBV19 to TRBJ1-5, with 7 bases matching TRBD1. The V gene end was trimmed by 0 bases and the J gene end by 1 base; junction bases not matched to a gene: 6. Germline V lookup: CDR1 LNHDA, CDR2 SQIVND (reference sequence). CDR3 size: 17 residues. The chain's CDR3 is CASSIDRTGLSNQPQHF. DNA for the CDR3: TGTGCCAGTAGTATAGATCGGACAGGACTGAGCAATCAGCCCCAGCATTTT. Looking up the rest from reference TRBV19 and TRBJ1-5 gives the full variable domain: DGGITQSPKYLFRKEGQNVTLSCEQNLNHDAMYWYRQDPGQGLRLIYYSQIVNDFQKGDIAEGYSVSREKKESFPLTVTSAQKNPTAFYLCASSIDRTGLSNQPQHFGDGTRLSIL.

The chain employs TRBV27 and TRBJ2-1; TRBD2 agrees at 12 bases. CDR3 length: 16 residues. V dropped 6 bases and J dropped 9; count of bases not matched to a gene: 12. CDR1 is MNHEY and CDR2 is SMNVEV in the germline V gene (reference sequence). Here the CDR3 DNA reads TGTGCCAGCAGCCTCCCCGGACTAGCGGGGAGTAGTGAGCAGTTCTTC. This encodes CASSLPGLAGSSEQFF.

The J gene is TRBJ1-5, the V gene TRBV6-4; the D gene is possibly TRBD1 (6 bases). V shed 2 bases and J shed 3 bases, with 11 bases lying between them. CDR3 length equals 15 residues. The germline V gene encodes CDR1 MRHNA and CDR2 SNTAGT. CDR3 in DNA: TGTGCCAGCAGTGACCAGGCAGGGGCCAATCAGCCCCAGCATTTT. It specifies CASSDQAGANQPQHF.

The rearrangement uses TRBV9 and TRBJ2-3, with 8 bases aligning to TRBD2. CDR1 is SGDLS, CDR2 YYNGEE, per germline. Germline trimming cut 2 bases from V and 2 bases from J; bases unmatched to any gene: 1. The CDR3 covers 14 residues. CDR3 in amino acids: CASSVSGVTDTQYF. In DNA, the CDR3 is TGTGCCAGCAGCGTTAGCGGGGTCACAGATACGCAGTATTTT.

The chain has TRBV18 and TRBJ2-5; D unclear. Germline lookup yields CDR1 KGHSH and CDR2 LQKENI. V lost 3 bases, J lost 4 bases, and 18 bases lay in between. This CDR3 comprises 16 residues. The CDR3 nucleotides are TGTGCCAGCTCACCGTTGGGCCAGAGCCTTGGAGAGACCCAGTACTTC. It codes for CASSPLGQSLGETQYF.

The rearrangement links TRBV5-1 to TRBJ2-2; D is perhaps TRBD1 (6 bases). Trimming shortened V by 4 bases and J by 1 base, and 17 bases separated the two germline ends. This CDR3 comprises 17 residues. CDR1 and CDR2 from the germline V gene are SGHRS and YFSETQ. CDR3: CASSPQYTTGNTGELFF. CDR3 DNA: TGCGCCAGCAGCCCCCAATACACGACAGGGAACACCGGGGAGCTGTTTTTT.

The V gene is TRBV7-6, the J gene TRBJ1-1; no clear D gene. V gave up 5 bases and J gave up 4 bases, with 11 bases separating them. CDR3 length: 13 amino acids. The germline V gene encodes CDR1 SGHVS and CDR2 FNYEAQ. In DNA form, the CDR3 reads TGTGCCAGCAGCCTCAGGTTGGGCACTGAAGCTTTCTTT. It codes for CASSLRLGTEAFF.

V is TRBV5-1 and J is TRBJ1-2; TRBD1 agrees at 10 bases. The CDR3 runs to 13 residues. Germline lookup yields CDR1 SGHRS and CDR2 YFSETQ. V lost 4 bases to trimming and J lost 8 bases; unmatched junction nucleotides: 5. The CDR3 loop reads CASSRDRGIGYTF. CDR3 nucleotide sequence: TGCGCCAGCAGCAGGGACAGGGGAATCGGCTACACCTTC.